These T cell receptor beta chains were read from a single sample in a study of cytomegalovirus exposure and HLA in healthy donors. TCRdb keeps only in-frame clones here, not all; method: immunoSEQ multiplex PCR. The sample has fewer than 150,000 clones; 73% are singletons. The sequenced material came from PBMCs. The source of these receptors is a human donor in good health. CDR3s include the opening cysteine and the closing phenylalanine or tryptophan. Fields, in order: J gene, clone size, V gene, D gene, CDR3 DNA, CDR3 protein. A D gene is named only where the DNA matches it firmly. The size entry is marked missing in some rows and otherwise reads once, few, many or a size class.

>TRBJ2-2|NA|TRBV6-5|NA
TGTGCCAGCCGCCCTGGGACTCACACCGGGGAGCTGTTTTTT
CASRPGTHTGELFF
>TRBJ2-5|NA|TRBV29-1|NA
TGCAGCGTTCCCCTCCACGACAGCCAAGAGACCCAGTACTTC
CSVPLHDSQETQYF
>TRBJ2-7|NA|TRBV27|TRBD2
TGTGCCAGCAGTTTATGGCCTAGCGGGGGCGACGAGCAGTACTTC
CASSLWPSGGDEQYF
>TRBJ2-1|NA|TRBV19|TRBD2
TGTGCCAGTACCCCTAGCGGGAGAAGGTCCTACAATGAGCAGTTCTTC
CASTPSGRRSYNEQFF
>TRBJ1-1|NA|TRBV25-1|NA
TGTGCCAGCAGTGAATTAGAGGCGGGCACTGAAGCTTTCTTT
CASSELEAGTEAFF
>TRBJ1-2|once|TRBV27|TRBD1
TGTGCCAGCAGTTCGTTACAGGGGGGCGCCTATGGCTACACCTTC
CASSSLQGGAYGYTF
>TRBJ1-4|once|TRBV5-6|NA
TGTGCCAGTCAGAGGGAAGTAGGTGGCGCGTATGAAAAACTGTTTTTT
CASQREVGGAYEKLFF
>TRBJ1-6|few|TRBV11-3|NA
TGTGCCAGCAGCCGGGACACAAATTCACCCCTCCACTTT
CASSRDTNSPLHF
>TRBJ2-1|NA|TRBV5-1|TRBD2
TGCGCCAGCAGCTTGTTCCCTAGCGGGAGTTCCTACAATGAGCAGTTCTTC
CASSLFPSGSSYNEQFF
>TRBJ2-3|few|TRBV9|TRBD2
TGTGCCAGCAGCGTAACCGGACTAGCGGGAGGGCCTAGCACAGATACGCAGTATTTT
CASSVTGLAGGPSTDTQYF
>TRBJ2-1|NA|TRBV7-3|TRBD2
TGTGCCAGCAGCGTAATTAGCGGGACTGAGCAGTTCTTC
CASSVISGTEQFF
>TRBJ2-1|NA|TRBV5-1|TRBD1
TGCGCCAGCAGCCTCAGGGGGTGGAACAATGAGCAGTTCTTC
CASSLRGWNNEQFF
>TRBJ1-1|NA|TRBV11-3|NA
TGTGCCAGCAGCCCCTGGACAGATTCGAACACTGAAGCTTTCTTT
CASSPWTDSNTEAFF
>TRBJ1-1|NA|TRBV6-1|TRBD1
TGTGCCAGCAGTCCGGGACAGGGGAGGACTGAAGCTTTCTTT
CASSPGQGRTEAFF
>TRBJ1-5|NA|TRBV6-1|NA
TGTGCCACCCGACGCGGGTCAGTTGGCAATCAGCCCCAGCATTTT
CATRRGSVGNQPQHF
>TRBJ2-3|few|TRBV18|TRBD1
TGTGCCAGCTCATCTCGGGCAGGGGGTCCAGATACGCAGTATTTT
CASSSRAGGPDTQYF
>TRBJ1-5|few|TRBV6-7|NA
TGTGCCAGCAGCCCCGGGGGGAAGCCCCAGCATTTT
CASSPGGKPQHF
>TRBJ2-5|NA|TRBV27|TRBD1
TGTGCCAGCAGTTTAGGGGACAGGGTAGAGACCCAGTACTTC
CASSLGDRVETQYF
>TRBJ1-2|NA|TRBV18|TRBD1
TGTGCCAGCTCACGCTCAGGGGGCGAGGGCTATGGCTACACCTTC
CASSRSGGEGYGYTF
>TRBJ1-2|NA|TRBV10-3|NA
TGTGCCATCAGTGACGGGCAGGGGAACTATGGCTACACCTTC
CAISDGQGNYGYTF
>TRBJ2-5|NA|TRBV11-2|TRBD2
TGTGCCAGCAGCTTACTAGCGGGGGTACAAGAGACCCAGTACTTC
CASSLLAGVQETQYF
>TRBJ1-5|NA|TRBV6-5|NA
TGTGCCAGCAGTTATTTGCCTGGGGGGGATCAGCCCCAGCATTTT
CASSYLPGGDQPQHF
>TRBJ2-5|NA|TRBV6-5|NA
TGTGCCAGCACCCGGACTGTTCAAGAGACCCAGTACTTC
CASTRTVQETQYF
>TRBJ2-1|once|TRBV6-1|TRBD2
TGTGCCAGCAGTCCGGGACTAGCATATTACAATGAGCAGTTCTTC
CASSPGLAYYNEQFF